This TCR beta chain was identified in a study of T cells in Graves' hyperthyroidism and ophthalmopathy. For the study at large: At the time of initial diagnosis and before any treatment, peripheral blood was collected.

The CDR3 covers 15 residues. Per germline, CDR1 MNHEY and CDR2 SMNVEV (reference sequence). The V gene end was trimmed by 5 bases and the J gene end by 5 bases; junction bases not matched to a gene: 5. The study included ophthalmopathy patients with Clinical Activity Score at least 3, NOSPECS grade at least 4 and duration under 3 months. PBMCs were collected from a roughly 10 ml volume of fresh peripheral blood. This clonotype was recorded a few times. Amplification targeted TCR beta CDR3 regions from RNA transcripts. HTBI primers were used for first-round RT-PCR of the TCR CDR3. TCRdb reanalysed the multiplex PCR reads using MiXCR and keeps one entry per CDR3 protein. The profile shows hundreds of thousands of distinct CDR3 sequences, roughly 15% of them singletons.

The gene calls are TRBV27 and TRBJ1-6; TRBD1 agrees at 8 bases. The receptor was isolated from a woman aged 50 to 60 with Graves' ophthalmopathy. Specimen: blood. CDR3 bases: TGTGCCAGCAGTCGAATGACAGGGGATAATTCACCCCTCCACTTT. It is translated as CASSRMTGDNSPLHF.